This T cell receptor (beta chain) was found in a study of blood T cell repertoires in COVID-19. Study details: Researchers got acute and convalescent COVID-19 samples from the United States, Italy and Spain. T cells, B-cell-depleted T cells, or PBMCs provided the cDNA or gDNA that served as material.

Seattle enrolled patients during active infection and tracked them longitudinally. In the original analysis: Quantification of nucleated cells was approximated via reference gene primer amplification. TCRdb's table, derived via immunoSEQ multiplex PCR, lists solely in-frame clones and lacks some. For V, J and clone size, that table is used; D and trimming come from the DNA. This table has fewer than 350,000 clones, around 90% appearing once. Trimming removed 0 bases at V and 3 bases at J, with 20 bases between. Germline CDR1 reads LGHDT; CDR2 reads YNNKEL (reference sequence). This CDR3 region has 19 residues.

The sample consisted of peripheral blood. The chain uses TRBV3-1 (or the pseudogene TRBV3-2) and TRBJ2-2; D is uncertain. The TCR comes from a woman aged 25-40 years with COVID-19, enrolled during active disease. CDR3 sequence: CASSQDLGFIQAHTGELFF. The DNA for the CDR3 is TGTGCCAGCAGCCAAGATCTAGGCTTCATACAAGCGCACACCGGGGAGCTGTTTTTT.